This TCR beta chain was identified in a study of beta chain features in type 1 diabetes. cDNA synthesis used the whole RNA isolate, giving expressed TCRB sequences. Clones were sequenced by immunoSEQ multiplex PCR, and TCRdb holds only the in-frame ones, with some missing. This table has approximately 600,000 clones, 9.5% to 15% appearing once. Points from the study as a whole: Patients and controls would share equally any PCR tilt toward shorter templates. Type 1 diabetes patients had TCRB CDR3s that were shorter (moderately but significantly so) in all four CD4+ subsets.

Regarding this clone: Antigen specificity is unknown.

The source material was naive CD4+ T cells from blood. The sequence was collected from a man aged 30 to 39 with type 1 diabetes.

The CDR3 DNA reads TGTGCCAGCAGTGAAGGCTCACTGGGGAAACTGTTTTTT. This translates into CASSEGSLGKLFF. The V and J genes are TRBV6-1 and TRBJ1-4; no firm D call. The CDR3 contains 13 residues. Germline CDR1 and CDR2: MNHNS and SASEGT. V was clipped by 1 base and J by 11 bases, with 11 bases between them.